These T cell receptor beta chains were read from a single sample in a study of T cells expressing NK-cell markers. TCRdb re-called the 5' RACE reads; every CDR3 protein appears as one record, without DNA. This sample's table reports fewer than 25,000 distinct CDR3 sequences. The sequenced sample was blood T cells: a sorted CD56 or NKG2C T cell subset, CD4+ or CD8+ T cells, or bulk PBMC T cells (not recorded which). The source of these receptors is a man aged 18 to 69 in good health. The CDR3 runs from the conserved cysteine through the conserved F or W.

V gene	J gene	CDR3 protein
TRBV5-1	TRBJ2-3	CASSLQESTDTQYF
TRBV27	TRBJ1-6	CASSPRPGVSPLHF
TRBV12-3/TRBV12-4	TRBJ1-2	CASSFAGQGLGGYTF
TRBV4-3	TRBJ1-4	CASSHNRGPEKLFF
TRBV6-2/TRBV6-3	TRBJ2-7	CASSYGETYEQYF
TRBV12-3/TRBV12-4	TRBJ1-2	CASSSTQPGRQDGYTF
TRBV7-9	TRBJ2-5	CASSLSRVRQETQYF
TRBV5-6	TRBJ2-7	CASSFGTGSYEQYF
TRBV6-1	TRBJ2-7	CAVGRSSYEQYF
TRBV20-1	TRBJ2-1	CSASGGADYNEQFF
TRBV28	TRBJ1-5	CASPFGGNQPQHF
TRBV30	TRBJ2-7	CAWRSAGAFYEQYF
TRBV6-5	TRBJ2-7	CASSYSTGQGEQYF
TRBV20-1	TRBJ2-1	CSAVNSGRFDNEQFF
TRBV6-1	TRBJ1-2	CASRTGQGNYGYTF
TRBV27	TRBJ2-7	CASSRKPRGNEQYF
TRBV6-1	TRBJ2-6	CASSIQSSGANVLTF
TRBV28	TRBJ2-7	CASSLPQGYDEQYF
TRBV28	TRBJ1-1	CASSLRLKAFF
TRBV28	TRBJ2-3	CASSLTRGTQYF
TRBV7-9	TRBJ2-2	CASSTSGTDTGELFF
TRBV18	TRBJ2-3	CASSPVGNTQYF
TRBV3-1	TRBJ2-7	CASSHGQGYEQYF
TRBV18	TRBJ1-5	CASSPNQGLRSNQPQHF
TRBV12-5	TRBJ1-1	CASGLAGSEAFF
TRBV6-1	TRBJ1-5	CASKEVGNQPQHF
TRBV11-3	TRBJ2-7	CASSRTAQSYEQYF
TRBV12-3/TRBV12-4	TRBJ2-2	CASGTGGMGNTGELFF
TRBV11-2	TRBJ2-1	CASSLLGGAPQFF
TRBV6-6	TRBJ1-6	CATRTGGSPLHF
TRBV6-2/TRBV6-3	TRBJ2-1	CASSRDAYNEQFF
TRBV12-3/TRBV12-4	TRBJ1-4	CASSLAGGWDEKLFF
TRBV5-1	TRBJ2-7	CASSPHLGQGYEQYF
TRBV19	TRBJ1-6	CASSGTGSSPLHF
TRBV29-1	TRBJ1-1	CSVGTQREAFF
TRBV12-3/TRBV12-4	TRBJ1-1	CASSLRGDMNTEAFF
TRBV30	TRBJ1-6	CAWSVMTPRSPLHF
TRBV12-3/TRBV12-4	TRBJ2-2	CASSFGTPPTGELFF
TRBV20-1	TRBJ1-5	CRGGRELGVYSNQPQHF
TRBV7-9	TRBJ1-2	CASTRDSNYGYTF
TRBV15	TRBJ2-7	CATSAAGVTSYEQYF
TRBV5-1	TRBJ2-1	CASTQDGGIFYNEQFF